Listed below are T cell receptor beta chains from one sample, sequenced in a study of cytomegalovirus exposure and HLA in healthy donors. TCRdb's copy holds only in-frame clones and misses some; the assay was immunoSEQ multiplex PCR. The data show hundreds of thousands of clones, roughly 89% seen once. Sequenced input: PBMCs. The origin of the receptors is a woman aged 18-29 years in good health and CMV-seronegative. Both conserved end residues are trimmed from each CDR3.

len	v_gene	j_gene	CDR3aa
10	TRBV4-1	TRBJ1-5	ASSHPAGAQH
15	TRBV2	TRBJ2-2	ASSGGAGGVTTGELF
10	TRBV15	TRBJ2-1	ATSSSYNEQF
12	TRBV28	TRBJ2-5	ASSRDSGRETQY
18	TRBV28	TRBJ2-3	ASRPPTVGLARTNTDTQY
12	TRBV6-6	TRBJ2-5	ASSYSDRAETQY
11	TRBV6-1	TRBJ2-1	ASSEVRGDEQF
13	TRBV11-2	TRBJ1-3	ASSSVDREFDTIY
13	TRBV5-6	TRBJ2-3	ASSSGLASTDTQY
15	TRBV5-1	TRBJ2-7	ASSLTLPGSYAYEQY
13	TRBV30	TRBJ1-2	AWGRGATGDYGYT
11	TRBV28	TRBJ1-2	ASIKALHYGYT
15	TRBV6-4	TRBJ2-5	ATKEGQGAVLQETQY
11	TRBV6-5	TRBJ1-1	ASSSRSNTEAF
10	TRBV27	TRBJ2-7	ASSPQGYEQY
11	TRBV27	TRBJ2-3	ASSPLAETRQY